This T cell receptor beta chain was identified during a study of blood T cell repertoires in COVID-19. Study in general: There were acute and convalescent COVID-19 samples, and they came from the United States, Italy and Spain. T cells, B-cell-depleted T cells, or PBMCs provided the cDNA or gDNA that served as material.

The length of the CDR3 is 14 residues. V lost 6 bases and J lost 0, with 9 bases in between. Germline values: CDR1 MDHEN, CDR2 SYDVKM. The repertoire was sequenced with immunoSEQ multiplex PCR; TCRdb's copy has only in-frame clones and lacks some. The sample holds tens of thousands of clones, about 63% seen once. Sequencing was carried out using peripheral blood. The sequence came from a woman in her 70s with acute or convalescent COVID-19. The chain carries TRBV28 and TRBJ1-3; D not certain. DNA of the CDR3: TGTGCCAGCAGCGGGGTTAACTCTGGAAACACCATATATTTT. Encoded protein: CASSGVNSGNTIYF.